This TCR beta chain was found in a study of CXCR3-negative and CXCR3-positive naive CD8 T cells. A remark on this clonotype: The antigen remains undetermined.

Findings and caveats of the study: For CXCR3-positive naive cells, TRB CDR3s were more hydrophobic than those of CXCR3-negative naive cells. For the naive subsets, surface CD5 was similar, and TCR strength was inferred from TRB CDR3 properties. Relative to memory CD8+ cells, whose diversity was much lower, both naive subsets had comparably high diversity.

TRB cDNA libraries were made by UMI-labeled 5' RACE. No DNA is given; TCRdb re-called the 5' RACE reads and lists each CDR3 protein once. The listing contains 75,000 to 100,000 distinct CDR3 sequences. In germline, CDR1 is MNHEY, CDR2 SVGEGT. There are 17 residues in the CDR3. The chain links TRBV6-2 or TRBV6-3 to TRBJ2-1; TCRdb returns TRBD1, unconfirmable since there is no DNA. This TCR derives from a human donor in good health. Some clones in this sample may be carry-over from other donors' samples. Material: naive CXCR3+ CD8+ T cells from blood. Subset indicated: CD45RO-CCR7+CD27+CD95- naive CD8+ T cells expressing CXCR3 (TNR3+). This chain's CDR3 is CASSRSGTTSSYNEQFF.